The 23 T cell receptor beta chains below were found in one sample sequenced in a study of technical replicates of blood from four donors. The table came from immunoSEQ multiplex PCR; TCRdb's copy has only in-frame clones and leaves some out. The profile shows about 62,000 clones, around 92% of them singletons. Source material: PBMCs. The receptors here all came from a human donor in good health. Some clones in this sample may be carry-over from other donors' samples.

The chain is built from TRBV4-2 and TRBJ1-1; 9 nucleotides align to TRBD1. Looked up from germline, CDR1 is LGHNA and CDR2 is YNFKEQ. The J segment lost 2 bases and the V segment lost 5 bases, leaving 6 bases of the junction unmatched. There are 15 residues in the CDR3. The CDR3 sequence is CASSDGTGRNTEAFF. The CDR3 nucleotides read TGTGCCAGCAGCGACGGGACAGGGCGAAACACTGAAGCTTTCTTT.

The gene calls are TRBV4-1 and TRBJ2-1, with 7 bases fitting TRBD1. Germline V gene lookup returns CDR1 MGHRA and CDR2 YSYEKL. V gave up 1 base and J gave up 3 bases; unmatched junction bases: 18. The CDR3 has 20 amino acids. The CDR3 DNA reads TGCGCCAGCAGCCAAGGTAGTGCTCGTCTTAGGGACAGATACTACAATGAGCAGTTCTTC. This encodes CASSQGSARLRDRYYNEQFF.

The chain joins TRBV5-6 to TRBJ2-7; a possible D gene is TRBD2 (6 bases). V was trimmed by 4 bases and J by 2 bases, leaving 13 bases between them. Germline V gives CDR1 SGHDT, CDR2 YYEEEE. The CDR3 has 14 amino acids. This CDR3 reads CASSPSWGAYEQYF. The CDR3 DNA reads as TGTGCCAGCAGCCCCTCTTGGGGGGCCTACGAGCAGTACTTC.

The chain joins TRBV2 to TRBJ2-1; D is ambiguous. Germline V CDR1 and CDR2: SNHLY, FYNNEI. Between the trimmed V and J ends, which lost 11 bases and 0 bases, there was a span of 14 bases. The CDR3 consists of 14 residues. In DNA form, the CDR3 reads TGTGCCTCCCAGGCACTTAGCTCCTACAATGAGCAGTTCTTC. It is translated as CASQALSSYNEQFF.

This sequence joins TRBV5-6 and TRBJ2-7; TRBD2 aligns across 10 bases. This CDR3 is 17 amino acids long. Trimming cost V 3 bases and J 0 bases; bases outside gene matches: 9. Per germline, CDR1 SGHDT and CDR2 YYEEEE. The CDR3 DNA reads as TGTGCCAGCAGCTCGGCGATTAGCGGGAGGAGCTCCTACGAGCAGTACTTC. Its translation is CASSSAISGRSSYEQYF. Complete variable domain (other parts from reference TRBV5-6 and TRBJ2-7): DAGVTQSPTHLIKTRGQQVTLRCSPKSGHDTVSWYQQALGQGPQFIFQYYEEEERQRGNFPDRFSGHQFPNYSSELNVNALLLGDSALYLCASSSAISGRSSYEQYFGPGTRLTVT.

V is TRBV2 and J is TRBJ2-1; 15 bases map to TRBD2. CDR3 length equals 15 residues. Trimming took 6 bases from V and 9 from J; bases not matched to a gene: 6. The germline V gene has CDR1 SNHLY and CDR2 FYNNEI. The CDR3 DNA sequence: TGTGCCAGCAGGTTGGGACTAGCGGGAGGTGGTGAGCAGTTCTTC. Its translation: CASRLGLAGGGEQFF.

J is TRBJ1-6 and V is TRBV12-5, with 7 positions matching TRBD1. CDR3 length: 14 amino acids. Germline V CDR1 and CDR2: LGHNT, FRNRAP. V gave up 6 bases and J gave up 7 bases; unmatched junction bases: 6. CDR3 DNA sequence: TGTGCTAGTGGGCGGGACAGCGAGAATTCACCCCTCCACTTT. It yields the protein CASGRDSENSPLHF.

The rearrangement joins TRBV2 to TRBJ2-5, with a tentative D call TRBD2 (6 bases). The CDR3 is made up of 15 amino acids. Trimming stripped 3 bases from V and 6 bases from J, with 17 bases between. Germline V gene lookup returns CDR1 SNHLY and CDR2 FYNNEI. The CDR3 spells CASSEGGGLEKTQYF. Written as DNA, the CDR3 is TGTGCCAGCAGTGAGGGGGGAGGTCTGGAAAAGACCCAGTACTTC.

The chain combines TRBV7-2 with TRBJ1-5, with unresolved D. This CDR3 is 18 amino acids long. V was clipped by 5 bases and J by 2 bases, with 22 bases between them. Germline-derived CDR1 and CDR2 are SGHTA and FQGNSA. The CDR3 DNA reads TGTGCCAGCAGCCTCTCAGGAGGGAGGGTGGGAGGCAATCAGCCCCAGCATTTT. Residues: CASSLSGGRVGGNQPQHF.

This chain connects TRBV7-8 to TRBJ1-1; D is possibly TRBD1 (6 bases). The CDR3 runs to 15 residues. Germline V gives CDR1 SGHVS, CDR2 FQNEAQ. V lost 5 bases, J lost 6 bases, and 19 bases lay in between. The CDR3 is CASSPEDGQSSEAFF. CDR3 coding DNA: TGTGCCAGCAGCCCAGAAGATGGACAGTCCTCTGAAGCTTTCTTT.

This rearrangement joins TRBV19 to TRBJ1-5; TRBD1 matches at 9 bases. The CDR3 spans 14 residues. Germline values: CDR1 LNHDA, CDR2 SQIVND (reference sequence). V lost 4 bases and J lost 4; bases outside the gene matches: 2. This chain's CDR3 is CASSTGTGNQPQHF. DNA for the CDR3: TGTGCCAGTAGTACCGGGACAGGGAATCAGCCCCAGCATTTT.

The chain links TRBV5-4 to TRBJ1-3; D unresolved. CDR3 length: 15 amino acids. V gave up 3 bases and J gave up 0 bases, with 10 bases separating them. The germline V gene has CDR1 SGHNT and CDR2 YYREEE (reference sequence). This chain's CDR3 is CASSSDSASGNTIYF. Here the CDR3 DNA reads TGTGCCAGCAGCTCCGACTCAGCCTCTGGAAACACCATATATTTT.

This clone was detected once. The CDR3 DNA follows: TGTGCCAGCAGCTTAGAGGAGGGAGGCTCCTACGAGCAGTACTTC. Its translation is CASSLEEGGSYEQYF. The rearrangement uses TRBV7-2 and TRBJ2-7, with D perhaps TRBD2 (6 bases). Germline V gene sequence: CDR1 SGHTA, CDR2 FQGNSA. CDR3 length equals 15 residues. Trimming took off 1 base at V and 0 bases at J, with 10 bases between the two ends.

The chain couples TRBV6-1 to TRBJ2-7; D possibly corresponds to TRBD1 (6 bases). The germline V gene encodes CDR1 MNHNS and CDR2 SASEGT. V was pared by 4 bases and J by 1 base, with 8 bases between. The CDR3 consists of 13 residues. CDR3: CASSVGASYEQYF. The CDR3 nucleotides read TGTGCCAGCAGTGTGGGGGCTTCCTACGAGCAGTACTTC.

The chain couples TRBV10-2 to TRBJ2-1; 7 bases are a match to TRBD2. This CDR3 is built from 14 residues. V was pared by 8 bases and J by 0 bases, with 4 bases of the junction left unmatched. CDR1 is WSHSY, CDR2 SAAADI, per germline. CDR3 in amino acids: CASGERGSYNEQFF. The DNA for the CDR3 is TGCGCCAGCGGAGAGCGGGGCTCCTACAATGAGCAGTTCTTC.

The chain has TRBV13 and TRBJ1-2, with 8 positions matching TRBD1. Germline V lookup: CDR1 PRHDT, CDR2 FYEKMQ (reference sequence). V trimming: 4 bases; J trimming: 5 bases; junction bases outside the gene matches: 12. The CDR3 is 16 residues long. The CDR3 sequence: CASSSFTSTGVYGYTF. The CDR3 DNA reads as TGTGCCAGCAGCTCATTTACCTCGACAGGGGTTTATGGCTACACCTTC.

The chain is built from TRBV30 and TRBJ2-5; TRBD1 is a possible D gene (6 bases). The CDR3 is 13 amino acids. Trimming removed 0 bases at V and 3 bases at J, with 8 bases between. Germline V gene data show CDR1 as GTSNPN and CDR2 as SVGIG (reference sequence). CDR3 loop: CAWSVGQKETQYF. DNA of the CDR3: TGTGCCTGGAGTGTAGGACAGAAAGAGACCCAGTACTTC.

This clone was counted once. The DNA of the CDR3 is TGTGCCAGCTCACCAATCTCCGGACAGGGAGCCGAGCAGTACTTC. Protein: CASSPISGQGAEQYF. The rearrangement uses TRBV18 and TRBJ2-7, with 8 bases fitting TRBD1. V gave up 2 bases and J gave up 6 bases; unmatched junction bases: 9. CDR1 KGHSH and CDR2 LQKENI come from the germline V gene. The CDR3 is made up of 15 amino acids. The variable domain in full, completed from reference TRBV18 and TRBJ2-7, reads NAGVMQNPRHLVRRRGQEARLRCSPMKGHSHVYWYRQLPEEGLKFMVYLQKENIIDESGMPKERFSAEFPKEGPSILRIQQVVRGDSAAYFCASSPISGQGAEQYFGPGTRLTVT.

The rearrangement joins TRBV6-5 to TRBJ1-3; weak D call: TRBD1 (6 bases). This CDR3 is built from 10 residues. The germline CDR1 and CDR2 sequences are MNHEY and SVGAGI. Between the trimmed V and J ends, which lost 9 bases and 14 bases, there was a span of 14 bases. The CDR3 loop is CASGGAPLYF. The DNA for the CDR3 is TGTGCCAGTGGGGGGGCGCCCTTATATTTT.

The V call is TRBV30, the J call TRBJ2-1, with D perhaps matching TRBD2 (6 bases). Per germline, CDR1 GTSNPN and CDR2 SVGIG (reference sequence). V lost 2 bases and J lost 6, with 8 bases in between. The CDR3 runs to 12 residues. Here the CDR3 reads CAWSFGGNEQFF. The CDR3 nucleotides are TGTGCCTGGAGTTTCGGGGGCAATGAGCAGTTCTTC.

This clone appeared once. The rearrangement joins TRBV5-4 to TRBJ2-7; TRBD2 is a possible D gene (7 bases). V shed 4 bases and J shed 1 base, with 18 bases lying between them. CDR1 and CDR2 from the germline V gene are SGHNT and YYREEE (reference sequence). The CDR3 sequence is 16 residues long. CDR3 residues: CASSIPDSGTSYEQYF. Here the CDR3 DNA reads TGTGCCAGCAGCATACCGGACAGCGGGACTTCCTACGAGCAGTACTTC.

The rearrangement joins TRBV9 to TRBJ2-7; tentatively, D is TRBD2 (5 bases). This CDR3 contains 12 residues. Germline lookup yields CDR1 SGDLS and CDR2 YYNGEE. The V end was cut by 4 bases, the J end by 6 bases, with 11 bases between. DNA for the CDR3: TGTGCCAGCAGCCCGCACGAGGGCGAGCAGTACTTC. Translated: CASSPHEGEQYF. Full variable domain (outside the CDR3, taken from reference TRBV9 and TRBJ2-7): DSGVTQTPKHLITATGQRVTLRCSPRSGDLSVYWYQQSLDQGLQFLIQYYNGEERAKGNILERFSAQQFPDLHSELNLSSLELGDSALYFCASSPHEGEQYFGPGTRLTVT.

The chain carries TRBV5-1 and TRBJ2-7; no definite D call. V lost 4 bases, J lost 1 base, and 9 bases lay in between. CDR3 length equals 13 residues. Germline CDR1 reads SGHRS; CDR2 reads YFSETQ. This CDR3 is CASSIEVSYEQYF. In DNA form, the CDR3 reads TGCGCCAGCAGCATCGAGGTTTCCTACGAGCAGTACTTC.